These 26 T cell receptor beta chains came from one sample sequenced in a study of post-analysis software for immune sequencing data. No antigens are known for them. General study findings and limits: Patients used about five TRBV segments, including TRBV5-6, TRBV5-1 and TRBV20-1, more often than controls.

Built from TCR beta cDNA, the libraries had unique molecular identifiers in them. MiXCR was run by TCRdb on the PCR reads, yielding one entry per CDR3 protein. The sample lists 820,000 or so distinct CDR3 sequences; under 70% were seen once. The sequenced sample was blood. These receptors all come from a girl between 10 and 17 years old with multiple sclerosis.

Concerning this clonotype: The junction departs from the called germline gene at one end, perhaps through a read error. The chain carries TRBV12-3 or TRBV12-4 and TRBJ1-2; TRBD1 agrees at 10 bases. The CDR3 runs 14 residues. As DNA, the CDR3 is TGTGCCAGCTGTTTGACAGGGGGCGAGCGTGGCTACACCTTC. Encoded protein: CASCLTGGERGYTF.

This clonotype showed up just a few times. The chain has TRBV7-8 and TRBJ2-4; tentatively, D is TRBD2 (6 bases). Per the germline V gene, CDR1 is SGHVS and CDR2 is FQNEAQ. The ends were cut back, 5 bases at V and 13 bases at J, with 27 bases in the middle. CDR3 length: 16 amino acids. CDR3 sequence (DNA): TGTGCCAGCAGCCAACGACCGGGACTCTCCACTACGCTGCAGTACTTC. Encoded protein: CASSQRPGLSTTLQYF. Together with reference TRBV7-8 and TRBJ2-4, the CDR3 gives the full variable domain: GAGVSQSPRYKVAKRGQDVALRCDPISGHVSLFWYQQALGQGPEFLTYFQNEAQLDKSGLPSDRFFAERPEGSVSTLKIQRTQQEDSAVYLCASSQRPGLSTTLQYFGAGTRLSVL.

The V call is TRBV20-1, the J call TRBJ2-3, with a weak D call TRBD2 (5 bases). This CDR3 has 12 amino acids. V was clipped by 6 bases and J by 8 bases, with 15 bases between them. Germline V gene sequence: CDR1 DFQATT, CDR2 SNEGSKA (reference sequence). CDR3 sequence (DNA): TGCAGTGCCCCTACGGACTCCGGTACGCAGTATTTT. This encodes CSAPTDSGTQYF.

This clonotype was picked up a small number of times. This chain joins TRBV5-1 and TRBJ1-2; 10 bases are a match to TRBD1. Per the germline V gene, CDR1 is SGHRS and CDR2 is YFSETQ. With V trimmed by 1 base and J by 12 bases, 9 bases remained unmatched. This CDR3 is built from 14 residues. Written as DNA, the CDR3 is TGCGCCAGCAGCTTGACCCCGGGACAGGGGAGCGACACCTTC. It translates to CASSLTPGQGSDTF.

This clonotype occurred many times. This CDR3 reads CASSSGLKDTQYF. The CDR3 DNA sequence: TGTGCCAGCAGCTCGGGACTGAAAGATACGCAGTATTTT. The rearrangement uses TRBV28 and TRBJ2-3; D is possibly TRBD2 (6 bases). The V end was cut by 6 bases, the J end by 5 bases, with 12 bases between. This CDR3 is 13 amino acids long. Looked up from germline, CDR1 is MDHEN and CDR2 is SYDVKM.

This chain's CDR3 is CASSRGQGAYTF. The DNA for the CDR3 is TGCGCCAGCAGCAGGGGACAGGGGGCCTACACCTTC. The chain couples TRBV5-1 to TRBJ1-2; TRBD1 aligns across 12 bases. The trim removed 4 bases at V and 10 bases at J, leaving 2 bases unmatched. CDR3 size: 12 residues. Germline loops: CDR1 SGHRS, CDR2 YFSETQ.

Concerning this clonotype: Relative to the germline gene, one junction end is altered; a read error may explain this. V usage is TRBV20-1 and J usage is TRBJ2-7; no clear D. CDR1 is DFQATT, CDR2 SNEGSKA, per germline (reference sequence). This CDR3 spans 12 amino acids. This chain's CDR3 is CSASAPSYGQYF. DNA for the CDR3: TGCAGTGCTAGCGCACCCTCCTACGGGCAGTACTTC.

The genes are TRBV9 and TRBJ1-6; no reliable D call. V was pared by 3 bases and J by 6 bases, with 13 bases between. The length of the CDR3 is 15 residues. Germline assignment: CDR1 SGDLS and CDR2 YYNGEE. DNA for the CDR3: TGTGCCAGCAGCGCAGCGGGGAGAGGTAATTCACCCCTCCACTTT. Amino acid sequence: CASSAAGRGNSPLHF.

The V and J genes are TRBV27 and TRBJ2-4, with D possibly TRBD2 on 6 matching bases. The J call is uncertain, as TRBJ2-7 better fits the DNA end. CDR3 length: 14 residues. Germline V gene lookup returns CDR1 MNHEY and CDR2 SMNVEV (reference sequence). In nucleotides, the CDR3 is TGTGCCAGCAGTCCGTACGGAGGGTTAGACGAGCAGTACTTC. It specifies CASSPYGGLDEQYF.

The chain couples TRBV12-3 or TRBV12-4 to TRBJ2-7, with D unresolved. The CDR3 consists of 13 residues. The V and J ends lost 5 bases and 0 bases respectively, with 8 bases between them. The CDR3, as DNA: TGTGCCAGCAGTCGTCATAGCTCCTACGAGCAGTACTTC. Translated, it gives CASSRHSSYEQYF.

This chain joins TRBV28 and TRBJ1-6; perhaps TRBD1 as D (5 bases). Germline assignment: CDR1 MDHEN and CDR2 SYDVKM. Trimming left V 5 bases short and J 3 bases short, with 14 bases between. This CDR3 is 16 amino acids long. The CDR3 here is CASSNLGGVYNSPLHF. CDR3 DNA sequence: TGTGCCAGCAGTAACCTGGGAGGGGTCTATAATTCACCCCTCCACTTT.

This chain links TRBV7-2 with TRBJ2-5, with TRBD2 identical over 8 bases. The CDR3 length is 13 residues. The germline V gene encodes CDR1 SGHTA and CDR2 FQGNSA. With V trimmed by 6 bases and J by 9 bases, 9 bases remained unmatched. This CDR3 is CASSRSGSLAQYF. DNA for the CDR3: TGTGCCAGCAGTCGGAGCGGGAGCCTCGCCCAGTACTTC.

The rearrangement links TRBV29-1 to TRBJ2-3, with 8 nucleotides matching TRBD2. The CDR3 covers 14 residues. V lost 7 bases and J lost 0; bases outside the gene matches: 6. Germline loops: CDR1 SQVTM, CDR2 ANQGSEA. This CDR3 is CSGRGAPSTDTQYF. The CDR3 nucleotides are TGCAGCGGGCGGGGGGCCCCTAGCACAGATACGCAGTATTTT.

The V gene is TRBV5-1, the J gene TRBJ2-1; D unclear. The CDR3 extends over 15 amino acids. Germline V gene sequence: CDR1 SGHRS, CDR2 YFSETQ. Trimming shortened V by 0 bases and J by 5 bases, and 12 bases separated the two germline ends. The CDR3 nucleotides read TGCGCCAGCAGCTTGGTAGGACCGCCGGACAATGAGCAGTTCTTC. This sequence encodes CASSLVGPPDNEQFF.

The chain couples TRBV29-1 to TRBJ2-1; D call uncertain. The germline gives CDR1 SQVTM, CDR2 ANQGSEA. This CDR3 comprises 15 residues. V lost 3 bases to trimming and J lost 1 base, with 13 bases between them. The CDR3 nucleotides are TGCAGCGTTGAGTTCCCCGATGATTCCTACAATGAGCAGTTCTTC. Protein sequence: CSVEFPDDSYNEQFF.

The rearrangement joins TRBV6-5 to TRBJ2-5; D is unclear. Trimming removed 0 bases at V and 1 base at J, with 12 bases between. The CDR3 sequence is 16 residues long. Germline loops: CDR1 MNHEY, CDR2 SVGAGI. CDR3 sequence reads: CASSYSMAALQETQYF. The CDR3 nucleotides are TGTGCCAGCAGTTACTCGATGGCAGCTCTCCAAGAGACCCAGTACTTC.

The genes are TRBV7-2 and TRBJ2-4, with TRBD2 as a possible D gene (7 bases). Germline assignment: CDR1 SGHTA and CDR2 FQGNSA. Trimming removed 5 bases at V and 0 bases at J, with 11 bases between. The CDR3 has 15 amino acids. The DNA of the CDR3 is TGTGCCAGCAGCCCGGGGGGCCGAGCCAAAAACATTCAGTACTTC. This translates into CASSPGGRAKNIQYF.

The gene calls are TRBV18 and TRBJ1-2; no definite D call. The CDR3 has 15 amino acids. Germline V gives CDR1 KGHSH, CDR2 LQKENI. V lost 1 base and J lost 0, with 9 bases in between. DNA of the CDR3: TGTGCCAGCTCACCACGCGTAGGGCCTAACTATGGCTACACCTTC. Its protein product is CASSPRVGPNYGYTF.

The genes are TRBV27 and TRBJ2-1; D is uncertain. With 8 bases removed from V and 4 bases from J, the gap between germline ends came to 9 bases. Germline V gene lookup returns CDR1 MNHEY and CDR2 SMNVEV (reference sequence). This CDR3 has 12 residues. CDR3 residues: CASWMPYNEQFF. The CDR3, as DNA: TGTGCCAGCTGGATGCCGTACAATGAGCAGTTCTTC.

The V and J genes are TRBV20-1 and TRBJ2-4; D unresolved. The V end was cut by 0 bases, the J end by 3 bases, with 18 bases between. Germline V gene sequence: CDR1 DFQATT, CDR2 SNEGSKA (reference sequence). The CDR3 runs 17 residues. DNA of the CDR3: TGCAGTGCTAGAGATTACTCCCCGGGCCGCGGCAAAAACATTCAGTACTTC. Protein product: CSARDYSPGRGKNIQYF.

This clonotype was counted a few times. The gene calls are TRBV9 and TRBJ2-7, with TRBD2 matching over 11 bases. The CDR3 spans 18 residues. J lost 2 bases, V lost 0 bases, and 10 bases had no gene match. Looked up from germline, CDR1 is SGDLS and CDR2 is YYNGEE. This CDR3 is CASSVGPPLAGGTYEQYF. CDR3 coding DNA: TGTGCCAGCAGCGTAGGCCCCCCTCTAGCGGGAGGCACCTACGAGCAGTACTTC.

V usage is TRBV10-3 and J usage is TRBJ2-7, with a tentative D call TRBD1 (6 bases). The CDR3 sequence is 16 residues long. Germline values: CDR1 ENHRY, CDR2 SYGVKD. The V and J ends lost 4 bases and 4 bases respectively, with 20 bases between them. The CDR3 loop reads CAISGDRLGLTYEQYF. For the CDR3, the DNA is TGTGCCATCAGTGGAGACAGGTTGGGGCTTACTTACGAGCAGTACTTC.

In DNA form, the CDR3 reads TGTGCCAGCAGCCGGGGGAGTGAGCAGTTCTTC. The encoded protein is CASSRGSEQFF. The chain is built from TRBV27 and TRBJ2-1; TRBD2 might be the D (6 bases). This CDR3 comprises 11 residues. Trimming stripped 6 bases from V and 9 bases from J, with 9 bases between. Germline V lookup: CDR1 MNHEY, CDR2 SMNVEV (reference sequence).

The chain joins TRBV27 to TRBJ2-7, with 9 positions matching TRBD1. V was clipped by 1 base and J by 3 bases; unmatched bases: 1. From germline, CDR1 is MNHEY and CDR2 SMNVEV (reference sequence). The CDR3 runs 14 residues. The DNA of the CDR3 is TGTGCCAGCAGTTTATTGGGACAGGGCTACGAGCAGTACTTC. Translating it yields CASSLLGQGYEQYF.

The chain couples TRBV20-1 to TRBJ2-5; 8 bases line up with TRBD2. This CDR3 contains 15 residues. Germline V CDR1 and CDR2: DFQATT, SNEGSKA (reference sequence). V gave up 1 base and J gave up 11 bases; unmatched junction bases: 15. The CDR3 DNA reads TGCAGTGCTAGAGGGTCCCGGGAGGGCAGGAGGGAGCAGTACTTC. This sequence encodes CSARGSREGRREQYF.

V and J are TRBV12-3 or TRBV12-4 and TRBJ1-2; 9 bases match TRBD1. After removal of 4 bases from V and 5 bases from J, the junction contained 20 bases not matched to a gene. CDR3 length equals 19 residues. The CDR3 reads CASSSRILGQGSSLYGYTF. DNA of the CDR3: TGTGCCAGCAGTTCGAGGATCCTTGGACAGGGGTCATCGTTATATGGCTACACCTTC.